Shown below are 21 T cell receptor beta chains from a single sample sequenced in a study of T cell repertoires in cytomegalovirus infection. Each CDR3 protein is one row after TCRdb ran MiXCR on the reads. The sample records hundreds of thousands of distinct CDR3 sequences, 6.5% being singletons. The sample was PBMCs. Receptors were obtained from a human donor in good health (CMV status not recorded). Some clones in this sample may be carry-over from other donors' samples.

This clonotype was seen ten or more times. V and J are TRBV7-2 and TRBJ2-3; D call uncertain. This CDR3 has 14 amino acids. CDR1 is SGHTA and CDR2 is FQGNSA in the germline V gene. V lost 4 bases and J lost 4, with 12 bases in between. The CDR3: CASSSRVRADTQYF. CDR3 nucleotide sequence: TGTGCCAGCAGCTCCCGCGTTCGGGCAGATACGCAGTATTTT.

This clonotype was seen many times. This chain links TRBV2 with TRBJ2-2, with D hard to call. CDR1 and CDR2 (germline): SNHLY, FYNNEI. Trimming stripped 9 bases from V and 6 bases from J, with 8 bases between. The CDR3 is 11 residues long. The CDR3 is CASLRAGELFF. In DNA form, the CDR3 reads TGTGCCAGTCTAAGGGCCGGGGAGCTGTTTTTT.

The chain carries TRBV6-6 and TRBJ2-5; D is ambiguous. CDR1 is MNHNY and CDR2 is SVGAGI in the germline V gene (reference sequence). CDR3 length: 13 amino acids. The ends were cut back, 7 bases at V and 0 bases at J, with 9 bases in the middle. The CDR3 bases are TGTGCCAGCACCGGACGGAACCAAGAGACCCAGTACTTC. This gives the protein CASTGRNQETQYF.

This clonotype was seen many times. J is TRBJ2-2 and V is TRBV11-2, with TRBD1 matching over 7 bases. With 5 bases clipped from V and 6 bases from J, the junction kept 12 bases outside the gene matches. This CDR3 has 16 residues. CDR1 is SGHAT and CDR2 is FQNNGV in the germline V gene. Here the CDR3 DNA reads TGTGCCAGCAGCCCTGTCACCTTGGGACAGCCCGGGGAGCTGTTTTTT. As protein: CASSPVTLGQPGELFF.

The chain links TRBV20-1 to TRBJ2-3, with TRBD2 matching 7 bases. Germline CDR1 and CDR2: DFQATT and SNEGSKA (reference sequence). This CDR3 has 15 amino acids. V gave up 4 bases and J gave up 2 bases; unmatched junction bases: 9. The CDR3 sequence: CSATTSRDYTDTQYF. CDR3 DNA sequence: TGCAGTGCTACAACGAGCCGGGACTACACAGATACGCAGTATTTT.

This clonotype was seen a handful of times. The chain couples TRBV24-1 to TRBJ2-2, with TRBD1 identical over 9 bases. The CDR3 runs 15 residues. Looked up from germline, CDR1 is KGHDR and CDR2 is SFDVKD. V shed 4 bases, J shed 5 bases, and the junction held 4 bases outside the gene matches. The DNA of the CDR3 is TGTGCCACCAGTGACCCCGGGACAGGGACCGGGGAGCTGTTTTTT. It is translated as CATSDPGTGTGELFF.

In this sample, this clonotype turned up many times. CDR3 region: CASITGQGGNEQFF. DNA of the CDR3: TGTGCCAGCATTACGGGACAGGGAGGCAATGAGCAGTTCTTC. V usage is TRBV7-2 and J usage is TRBJ2-1, with 9 positions matching TRBD1. The CDR3 covers 14 residues. The V gene's germline CDR1 is SGHTA and CDR2 FQGNSA. Trimming at V came to 7 bases and at J to 6 bases, leaving 7 bases not matched to a gene.

CDR3 residues: CSALIWGQKETQYF. CDR3 sequence (DNA): TGCAGCGCCCTTATTTGGGGACAAAAAGAGACCCAGTACTTC. This sequence joins TRBV29-1 and TRBJ2-5, with D perhaps matching TRBD1 (6 bases). The CDR3 has 14 residues. Germline assignment: CDR1 SQVTM and CDR2 ANQGSEA. The germline V and J ends were trimmed by 7 bases and 3 bases, with 18 bases remaining between them.

This chain uses TRBV20-1 with TRBJ2-7; tentatively, D is TRBD2 (5 bases). The germline V gene encodes CDR1 DFQATT and CDR2 SNEGSKA (reference sequence). The CDR3 extends over 13 amino acids. Trimming shortened V by 6 bases and J by 2 bases, and 14 bases separated the two germline ends. In DNA form, the CDR3 reads TGCAGTGCAGCTCCGAGCGGTACCTACGAGCAGTACTTC. It encodes CSAAPSGTYEQYF.

This clonotype came up many times. The V call is TRBV7-2, the J call TRBJ1-3, with D perhaps matching TRBD1 (5 bases). V gave up 7 bases and J gave up 0 bases, with 19 bases separating them. From germline, CDR1 is SGHTA and CDR2 FQGNSA. CDR3 length equals 17 residues. CDR3 DNA sequence: TGTGCCAGCACCAAGACCCTGGGGGGTGGCTCTGGAAACACCATATATTTT. It codes for CASTKTLGGGSGNTIYF.

This clonotype was picked up many times. The J gene is TRBJ2-5, the V gene TRBV11-3, with 8 bases identical to TRBD1. The V gene's germline CDR1 is SGHNT and CDR2 YENEEA. Trimming removed 5 bases from V and 4 bases from J; junction bases left unmatched: 6. This CDR3 is 14 amino acids long. The CDR3 is CASSQGASRETQYF. The CDR3 region has the DNA TGTGCCAGCAGCCAGGGGGCTAGTAGAGAGACCCAGTACTTC.

Many counts were recorded for this clonotype. This chain uses TRBV12-3 or TRBV12-4 with TRBJ2-1; TRBD2 is a possible D gene (5 bases). V shed 6 bases and J shed 0 bases, with 12 bases lying between them. CDR3 size: 15 residues. The CDR3 nucleotides read TGTGCCAGCAGGGTAGAGGGTAGCTCCTACAATGAGCAGTTCTTC. Translating it yields CASRVEGSSYNEQFF.

This clonotype was counted at least ten times. The J gene is TRBJ2-3, the V gene TRBV20-1, with D perhaps assigned TRBD1 or TRBD2 (6 bases each). Germline CDR1 is DFQATT and CDR2 is SNEGSKA (reference sequence). The V gene lost 3 bases and the J gene lost 6 bases, with 7 bases spanning the gap. There are 11 residues in the CDR3. CDR3 sequence reads: CSASGGDTQYF. The CDR3 coding sequence is TGCAGTGCTAGCGGGGGCGATACGCAGTATTTT.

This clonotype was seen ten or more times. The chain carries TRBV4-3 and TRBJ1-4; the D gene is possibly TRBD1 (5 bases). V dropped 0 bases and J dropped 3 bases, with 11 bases sitting between them. CDR1 LGHNA and CDR2 YSLEER come from the germline V gene. This CDR3 is built from 16 residues. DNA for the CDR3: TGCGCCAGCAGCCAAGATCCGACAGAGGCTAATGAAAAACTGTTTTTT. Protein product: CASSQDPTEANEKLFF.

This clonotype was seen ten or more times. The chain uses TRBV28 and TRBJ1-4, with TRBD1 matching over 8 bases. This CDR3 region has 15 residues. V trimming: 6 bases; J trimming: 5 bases; junction bases outside the gene matches: 8. CDR1 is MDHEN, CDR2 SYDVKM, per germline. CDR3 sequence (DNA): TGTGCCAGCAGCCGTTCTCCAGGGGGCAATGAAAAACTGTTTTTT. Translating gives CASSRSPGGNEKLFF.

In its sample, this clonotype was seen many times. This sequence joins TRBV20-1 and TRBJ1-1; D is unresolved. This CDR3 comprises 15 residues. The ends were cut back, 0 bases at V and 0 bases at J, with 11 bases in the middle. Germline V gene lookup returns CDR1 DFQATT and CDR2 SNEGSKA (reference sequence). CDR3 bases: TGCAGTGCTAGAGATGGCGGGCATATGAACACTGAAGCTTTCTTT. Encoded protein: CSARDGGHMNTEAFF.

This clonotype was picked up many times. V is TRBV29-1 and J is TRBJ2-3; 9 bases line up with TRBD1. The V segment lost 4 bases and the J segment 5 bases; nucleotides outside the gene matches: 10. Per germline, CDR1 SQVTM and CDR2 ANQGSEA. The CDR3 runs to 15 residues. The CDR3 sequence: CSVARTGASEDTQYF. The CDR3 nucleotides are TGCAGCGTTGCCCGGACAGGGGCGTCGGAAGATACGCAGTATTTT.

At least ten counts were recorded for this clonotype. The V gene is TRBV10-3, the J gene TRBJ2-7; D might be TRBD2 (6 bases). Germline loops: CDR1 ENHRY, CDR2 SYGVKD. The V end lost 5 bases, the J end lost 5 bases, and 13 bases lay between the germline ends. CDR3 length equals 13 residues. The CDR3 is CAISLSRGDEQYF. CDR3 DNA: TGTGCCATCAGTTTGAGTCGCGGGGACGAGCAGTACTTC.

V gene TRBV9 combines with J gene TRBJ2-7, with 9 bases aligning to TRBD1. The CDR3 covers 15 residues. V trimming: 2 bases; J trimming: 1 base; junction bases outside the gene matches: 4. Germline V gene lookup returns CDR1 SGDLS and CDR2 YYNGEE. In DNA, the CDR3 is TGTGCCAGCAGCGTTCTGGACAGGGGATCCTACGAGCAGTACTTC. Translation: CASSVLDRGSYEQYF.

There are a few counts of this clonotype. The chain uses TRBV3-1 and TRBJ1-1; no definite D call. Between the trimmed V and J ends, which lost 4 bases and 5 bases, there was a span of 17 bases. The CDR3 is made up of 15 amino acids. CDR1 and CDR2 from the germline V gene are LGHDT and YNNKEL (reference sequence). The CDR3, as DNA: TGTGCCAGCAGCCCCCAAACCGGAGTAGAGACTGAAGCTTTCTTT. Translated, it gives CASSPQTGVETEAFF.

To note about this clonotype: A read error may explain this, as a much larger clone is one base away. This chain connects TRBV7-2 to TRBJ2-5; the D is unclear. Looked up from germline, CDR1 is SGHTA and CDR2 is FQGNSA. Trimming shortened V by 1 base and J by 4 bases, and 10 bases separated the two germline ends. The CDR3 is 14 amino acids. CDR3 region: CASSLEQAGETQYF. CDR3 coding DNA: TGTGCCAGCAGCTTAGAGCAGGCTGGAGAGACCCAGTACTTC.